This T cell receptor beta chain came from a study of T-cell memory formation after mild COVID-19. Overall study results and limits: Whereas later expanders leaned CD4+, clones contracting day 15 to 85 showed a balanced CD4/CD8 makeup. In pre-infection memory, a portion of responding clones appeared, which suggested that cross-reactive memory joined.

From 5'RACE with constant-segment primers came TCR alpha and TCR beta cDNA libraries that carried sample barcodes and UMIs. One entry per CDR3 protein, called by TCRdb with MiXCR from the 5' RACE reads. The data hold hundreds of thousands of distinct CDR3 sequences, with more than 15% observed a single time. The V and J ends lost 2 bases and 7 bases, in that order; junction bases with no gene match: 6. There are 15 residues in the CDR3. Germline V CDR1 and CDR2: SGHDT, YYEEEE. A remark on this clonotype: Its cognate antigen is unknown.

This chain joins TRBV5-6 and TRBJ2-1, with 10 bases matching TRBD1. The source is an adult woman who had mild COVID-19 (a few samples of this study predate the infection). Cell type and time point are not known. Sequences were obtained from PBMCs or a T cell subset sorted from them (not recorded which). DNA for the CDR3: TGTGCCAGCAGCTTAATGGGACAGGGGTTAAATGAGCAGTTCTTC. Its protein is CASSLMGQGLNEQFF.